This T cell receptor beta chain derives from a study of graft-versus-host responses after intestinal transplantation. Whole-study context: Each patient got anti-thymocyte globulin induction, then tacrolimus and steroids for around three years.

Study-wide points: An association linked early post-transplant HvG declines with peak circulating GvH clone levels.

Turning to this clone: Its matching antigen is unknown.

Trimming took off 5 bases at V and 3 bases at J, with 7 bases between the two ends. The CDR3 runs 13 residues. Germline CDR1 is MDHEN and CDR2 is SYDVKM. The assay was immunoSEQ multiplex PCR, and TCRdb's table has in-frame clones only and misses some. The table lists roughly 36,000 clones, approximately 86% of them singletons, with over 15% in the top ten. Intraepithelial and lamina propria lymphocytes were released after the graft tissue was processed. Sequencing was performed on ileum tissue, taken around 190 days after intestinal transplant. This TCR was recovered from a human patient who received an intestinal transplant, so some T cells may come from the graft donor. V is TRBV28 and J is TRBJ2-2, with D unclear. In DNA, the CDR3 is TGTGCCAGCAGTGGGGATTACACCGGGGAGCTGTTTTTT. This codes for CASSGDYTGELFF.